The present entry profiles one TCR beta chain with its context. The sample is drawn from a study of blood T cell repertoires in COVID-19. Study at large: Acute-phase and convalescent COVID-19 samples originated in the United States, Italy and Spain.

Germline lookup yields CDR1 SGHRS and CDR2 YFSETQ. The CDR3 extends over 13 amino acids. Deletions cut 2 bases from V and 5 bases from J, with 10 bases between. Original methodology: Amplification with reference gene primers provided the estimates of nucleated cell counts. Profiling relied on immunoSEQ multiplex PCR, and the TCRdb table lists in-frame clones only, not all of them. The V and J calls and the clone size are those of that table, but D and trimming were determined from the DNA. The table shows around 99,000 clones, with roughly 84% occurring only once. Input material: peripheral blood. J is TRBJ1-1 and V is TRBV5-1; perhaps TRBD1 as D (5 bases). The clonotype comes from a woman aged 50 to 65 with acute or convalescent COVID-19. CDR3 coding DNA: TGCGCCAGCAGCTTACAGGAGGGAACTGAAGCTTTCTTT. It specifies CASSLQEGTEAFF.